This TCR beta chain was identified in a study of blood T cells in healthy people across ages. Peripheral blood from each donor was collected in a volume of about 10 milliliters. No fewer than 5.5 micrograms of total RNA were isolated from every sample. The CDR3 has 19 residues. CDR1 is MNHEY and CDR2 is SMNVEV in the germline V gene (reference sequence). Trimming took 6 bases from V and 5 from J; bases not matched to a gene: 15. Findings of the study overall: In older individuals, TCR beta diversity per million T cells was lower, falling roughly linearly with age. The long-lived group displayed more naive CD4+ cells, plus higher diversity, than the aged donors did.

This clonotype was seen more than once but under ten times. Its matching antigen is unknown. Alongside a J-beta primer mix, a sample-barcoded 5' primer served in a second PCR lasting about 6 to 11 cycles. TCRdb re-called the 5' RACE reads with MiXCR, one entry per CDR3 protein. Among about a million distinct CDR3 sequences listed, around two fifths were seen once. The receptor's source is a man aged 18-30 years in good health. The J gene is TRBJ2-1, the V gene TRBV27, with 14 nucleotides matching TRBD2. The sequenced material came from blood. Here the CDR3 DNA reads TGTGCCAGCAGCAACCTCTTTCCGGGACTAGCGGGGGTGAACAATGAGCAGTTCTTC. Translated: CASSNLFPGLAGVNNEQFF.